One and the same sample provided the 24 T cell receptor beta chains below, sequenced in a study of identical twins. TCRdb reanalysed the 5' RACE reads using MiXCR and keeps one entry per CDR3 protein. The sample includes approximately 680,000 distinct CDR3 sequences, about 7.1% of them seen just once. A further study also used this sample, focusing on yellow fever vaccine responses in identical twins.

The sample comprised PBMCs. The origin of the receptors is a woman younger than 35 in good health.

The genes are TRBV24-1 and TRBJ2-1, with a possible D match to TRBD2 (5 bases). Germline V gene lookup returns CDR1 KGHDR and CDR2 SFDVKD. The germline V and J ends were trimmed by 9 bases and 0 bases, with 20 bases remaining between them. The CDR3 spans 17 residues. CDR3 amino acids: CATPGIAPMGSYNEQFF. CDR3 sequence (DNA): TGTGCCACCCCCGGAATAGCGCCGATGGGCTCCTACAATGAGCAGTTCTTC.

The chain couples TRBV3-1 to TRBJ2-3, with no clear D. With 1 base removed from V and 8 bases from J, the gap between germline ends came to 7 bases. Germline CDR1 reads LGHDT; CDR2 reads YNNKEL (reference sequence). The CDR3 is 12 amino acids. The CDR3 nucleotides read TGTGCCAGCAGCCAAGCGATGGGTACGCAGTATTTT. Translating it yields CASSQAMGTQYF.

Written as DNA, the CDR3 is TGCGCCAGCAGGGTTGGCTTCGGATCGAACACCGGGGAGCTGTTTTTT. Translated, it gives CASRVGFGSNTGELFF. V and J are TRBV5-1 and TRBJ2-2; D not certain. This CDR3 comprises 16 residues. The V gene's germline CDR1 is SGHRS and CDR2 YFSETQ. V was trimmed by 5 bases and J by 0 bases, leaving 14 bases between them.

This clonotype was detected only a few times. A junction boundary mismatches the germline segment, possibly from a read error. The V call is TRBV7-9, the J call TRBJ2-7, with TRBD1 identical over 9 bases. Germline V lookup: CDR1 SEHNR, CDR2 FQNEAQ (reference sequence). The CDR3 contains 11 residues. CDR3 nucleotide sequence: TGTGCCAGCGGTGATCGAGGGACAGGGAATTTC. Protein product: CASGDRGTGNF.

This clonotype was found many times. The CDR3 loop reads CASSPGQRIPHYGYTF. Here the CDR3 DNA reads TGTGCCAGCAGTCCGGGACAGAGAATACCGCACTATGGCTACACCTTC. The genes are TRBV28 and TRBJ1-2; 7 nucleotides line up with TRBD1. V lost 5 bases to trimming and J lost 3 bases; unmatched junction nucleotides: 12. Germline CDR1 reads MDHEN; CDR2 reads SYDVKM. The CDR3 contains 16 residues.

Many counts were recorded for this clonotype. This sequence joins TRBV7-7 and TRBJ2-5, with D hard to call. Deletions cut 4 bases from V and 2 bases from J, with 11 bases between. The CDR3 extends over 14 amino acids. The V gene's germline CDR1 is SSHAT and CDR2 FNYEAQ (reference sequence). CDR3 bases: TGTGCCAGCAGCTCATCTTTGCTTCAAGAGACCCAGTACTTC. It encodes CASSSSLLQETQYF.

This clonotype was observed a few times. This chain connects TRBV15 to TRBJ2-5, with 8 bases lining up with TRBD2. There are 15 residues in the CDR3. After removal of 0 bases from V and 5 bases from J, the junction contained 5 bases not matched to a gene. CDR1 is LNHNV and CDR2 is YYDKDF in the germline V gene (reference sequence). CDR3 coding DNA: TGTGCCACCAGCAGAGAAGCGGGAGCAGAGGAGACCCAGTACTTC. Translation gives CATSREAGAEETQYF. The full variable domain, in which reference TRBV15 and TRBJ2-5 provide the parts outside the CDR3, is DAMVIQNPRYQVTQFGKPVTLSCSQTLNHNVMYWYQQKSSQAPKLLFHYYDKDFNNEADTPDNFQSRRPNTSFCFLDIRSPGLGDTAMYLCATSREAGAEETQYFGPGTRLLVL.

The gene calls are TRBV20-1 and TRBJ2-2; D remains unclear. The CDR3 extends over 12 amino acids. Looked up from germline, CDR1 is DFQATT and CDR2 is SNEGSKA (reference sequence). V lost 5 bases and J 0 bases, leaving 4 bases between the germline ends. The CDR3, as DNA: TGCAGTGCTCTACCGAACACCGGGGAGCTGTTTTTT. It encodes CSALPNTGELFF.

This clonotype turned up a few times. This chain uses TRBV20-1 with TRBJ2-1, with no clear D. Between the trimmed V and J ends, which lost 5 bases and 4 bases, there was a span of 15 bases. The CDR3 sequence is 14 residues long. From germline, CDR1 is DFQATT and CDR2 SNEGSKA (reference sequence). The CDR3 DNA is TGCAGTGCTGGACGGCAGGAGTTATACAATGAGCAGTTCTTC. Protein sequence: CSAGRQELYNEQFF.

In its sample, this clonotype was seen a few times. The chain is built from TRBV6-5 and TRBJ2-5; a weak D match, TRBD1 (5 bases). This CDR3 has 15 amino acids. V was cut by 2 bases and J by 2 bases, with 12 bases left in between. Germline values: CDR1 MNHEY, CDR2 SVGAGI. The CDR3 reads CASSYRGFLQETQYF. The CDR3 region has the DNA TGTGCCAGCAGTTACAGGGGTTTTCTTCAAGAGACCCAGTACTTC.

This clonotype was picked up a small number of times. The chain employs TRBV7-2 and TRBJ2-1; weak D call: TRBD2 (5 bases). Germline loops: CDR1 SGHTA, CDR2 FQGNSA. The V end lost 8 bases, the J end lost 0 bases, and 14 bases lay between the germline ends. CDR3 size: 15 residues. The CDR3 loop reads CASRPTRSSYNEQFF. Here the CDR3 DNA reads TGTGCCAGCCGACCCACTAGAAGCTCCTACAATGAGCAGTTCTTC.

The chain uses TRBV9 and TRBJ2-1, with 8 bases fitting TRBD1. The CDR3 loop spans 13 amino acids. V lost 3 bases to trimming and J lost 6 bases; unmatched junction nucleotides: 2. Germline values: CDR1 SGDLS, CDR2 YYNGEE. CDR3 in DNA: TGTGCCAGCAGCGGGGACAGGATCAATGAGCAGTTCTTC. Encoded protein: CASSGDRINEQFF. The variable domain in full, with the rest retrieved from reference TRBV9 and TRBJ2-1, is DSGVTQTPKHLITATGQRVTLRCSPRSGDLSVYWYQQSLDQGLQFLIQYYNGEERAKGNILERFSAQQFPDLHSELNLSSLELGDSALYFCASSGDRINEQFFGPGTRLTVL.

This clonotype came up many times. V and J are TRBV20-1 and TRBJ1-2; D possibly corresponds to TRBD1 (6 bases). In germline, CDR1 is DFQATT, CDR2 SNEGSKA (reference sequence). V lost 3 bases and J 3 bases, leaving 14 bases between the germline ends. The CDR3 has 14 residues. The CDR3 DNA sequence: TGCAGTGCTAGGACAGTTAAGGGGGACTATGGCTACACCTTC. It codes for CSARTVKGDYGYTF.

V usage is TRBV7-6 and J usage is TRBJ2-5, with a tentative D call TRBD1 (5 bases). This CDR3 comprises 15 residues. Looked up from germline, CDR1 is SGHVS and CDR2 is FNYEAQ. Between the trimmed V and J ends, which lost 5 bases and 2 bases, there was a span of 15 bases. The CDR3 reads CASSPTRTTQETQYF. The DNA for the CDR3 is TGTGCCAGCAGCCCCACCAGGACAACACAAGAGACCCAGTACTTC.

This clonotype was found many times. The genes are TRBV29-1 and TRBJ1-1; D unresolved. From germline, CDR1 is SQVTM and CDR2 ANQGSEA. The CDR3 has 16 residues. V shed 6 bases and J shed 0 bases, with 20 bases lying between them. CDR3 in DNA: TGCAGCGTCGGTAGTGGAGGGAGCTTTATGAACACTGAAGCTTTCTTT. This translates into CSVGSGGSFMNTEAFF.

This chain uses TRBV13 with TRBJ2-2; TRBD1 matches at 9 bases. Germline values: CDR1 PRHDT, CDR2 FYEKMQ (reference sequence). The CDR3 runs to 14 residues. Trimming took 5 bases from V and 8 from J; bases not matched to a gene: 6. The CDR3, as DNA: TGTGCCAGCAGCATGGACAGGGGACCGGGGGAGCTGTTTTTT. Its translation is CASSMDRGPGELFF.

This clonotype showed up many times. The V call is TRBV24-1, the J call TRBJ2-5, with TRBD1 identical over 7 bases. The CDR3 is made up of 14 amino acids. Germline assignment: CDR1 KGHDR and CDR2 SFDVKD. V shed 3 bases, J shed 5 bases, and the junction held 5 bases outside the gene matches. CDR3 loop: CATSDRGQRETQYF. CDR3 sequence (DNA): TGTGCCACCAGTGATCGGGGACAGAGGGAGACCCAGTACTTC.

The chain links TRBV5-1 to TRBJ2-1, with TRBD2 matching 9 bases. V trimming: 1 base; J trimming: 8 bases; junction bases outside the gene matches: 10. The germline V gene has CDR1 SGHRS and CDR2 YFSETQ. The CDR3 has 16 residues. The CDR3: CASSLSGLAWVDEQFF. DNA for the CDR3: TGCGCCAGCAGCTTGAGCGGACTAGCGTGGGTGGATGAGCAGTTCTTC. Variable domain in full (rest from reference TRBV5-1 and TRBJ2-1): KAGVTQTPRYLIKTRGQQVTLSCSPISGHRSVSWYQQTPGQGLQFLFEYFSETQRNKGNFPGRFSGRQFSNSRSEMNVSTLELGDSALYLCASSLSGLAWVDEQFFGPGTRLTVL.

The sample holds a few counts of this clonotype. This chain connects TRBV4-1 to TRBJ1-4; D is perhaps TRBD1 (6 bases). Germline V CDR1 and CDR2: MGHRA, YSYEKL. This CDR3 is built from 15 residues. Trimming pared 3 bases from V and 7 bases from J, leaving 15 bases between. CDR3 amino acids: CASSQGAGVGEKLFF. The CDR3 DNA sequence: TGCGCCAGCAGCCAGGGGGCCGGGGTCGGTGAAAAACTGTTTTTT.

A few counts support this clonotype. The CDR3 coding sequence is TGCGCCAGCAGCTTCATAGCGGGAACAGATACGCAGTATTTT. Its translation is CASSFIAGTDTQYF. V is TRBV5-1 and J is TRBJ2-3; 8 positions agree with TRBD2. CDR1 is SGHRS, CDR2 YFSETQ, per germline. The J segment lost 3 bases and the V segment lost 2 bases, leaving 2 bases of the junction unmatched. CDR3 size: 14 residues. Together with reference TRBV5-1 and TRBJ2-3, the CDR3 gives the full variable domain: KAGVTQTPRYLIKTRGQQVTLSCSPISGHRSVSWYQQTPGQGLQFLFEYFSETQRNKGNFPGRFSGRQFSNSRSEMNVSTLELGDSALYLCASSFIAGTDTQYFGPGTRLTVL.

The chain joins TRBV5-1 to TRBJ2-3, with 9 bases lining up with TRBD2. The germline V gene encodes CDR1 SGHRS and CDR2 YFSETQ. J was trimmed by 4 bases and V by 1 base; bases with no gene match: 7. CDR3 size: 16 residues. The CDR3 loop is CASSLNLAGDADTQYF. The DNA for the CDR3 is TGCGCCAGCAGCTTGAACTTAGCGGGAGACGCAGATACGCAGTATTTT.

This clonotype was picked up a small number of times. This chain joins TRBV29-1 and TRBJ2-5; 7 nucleotides match TRBD2. CDR3 size: 12 residues. The germline CDR1 and CDR2 sequences are SQVTM and ANQGSEA. V lost 5 bases, J lost 5 bases, and 5 bases stayed unmatched. CDR3 amino acids: CSVRSGMETQYF. CDR3 DNA: TGCAGCGTTCGAAGCGGGATGGAGACCCAGTACTTC.

Points on this clonotype: A much larger clone lies one base from this, so it may be a read error. The chain is built from TRBV12-3 or TRBV12-4 and TRBJ2-1, with D unresolved. The CDR3 spans 11 residues. CDR3 coding DNA: TGTACCAGCACCCCTTTCCATGAGCAGTTCTTC. Translating gives CTSTPFHEQFF.

This clonotype has a handful of counts. With a much larger clone just one base away, this may be a read error. The rearrangement uses TRBV5-1 and TRBJ2-1, with 8 bases identical to TRBD2. CDR1 SGHRS and CDR2 YFSETQ come from the germline V gene. After removal of 2 bases from V and 1 base from J, the junction contained 2 bases not matched to a gene. This CDR3 has 15 residues. CDR3 nucleotide sequence: TGCGCCAGCAGCTTTAGCGGGGTATCCTACAATGAGCAGTTCTTC. As protein: CASSFSGVSYNEQFF. Full variable domain (rest looked up from reference TRBV5-1 and TRBJ2-1): KAGVTQTPRYLIKTRGQQVTLSCSPISGHRSVSWYQQTPGQGLQFLFEYFSETQRNKGNFPGRFSGRQFSNSRSEMNVSTLELGDSALYLCASSFSGVSYNEQFFGPGTRLTVL.